This TCR beta chain came from a study of shared clonotypes between healthy human individuals (dated by TCRdb to between 2020 and 2021). With regard to the full study: The cohort comprised a couple of women and a few men aged 18 to 49 years. The study deeply sequenced blood TCR repertoires of about 5 healthy adults to estimate repertoire size and the extent of clonotype sharing between individuals. For each donor, CD4 naive and CD4 memory were each given three plates, CD8 naive was given two plates, and CD8 memory was given one plate. Per donor, leukapheresis produced somewhere between about 0.8 and 9.5 billion PBMCs. To increase sequencing depth and limit assay-specific biases, different laboratories used diverse techniques to prepare libraries and sequence TCR repertoires. Broader findings and caveats from the paper: Rarefaction of sorted-subset datasets indicated incomplete sequencing despite the large sequencing depth. Sampling was restricted to blood, and TCR repertoires in tissues likely differ from the TCR repertoires found in blood. When several donors were compared, the shared fraction of clonotypes was about 5.4% for naive CD4, more than 3% for naive CD8, 2.3% for memory CD4, and 0.3% to 0.5% for memory CD8. Naive subsets generally had larger estimated clonotype richness than memory subsets. Pairwise subsampling indicated that sequencing depth was expected to affect the degree of clonotype sharing among donors. Compared with non-shared clonotypes, clonotypes shared by all four sorted-subset donors had higher generation probabilities. Because the study included a small number of donors, the genetic and exposure-history diversity represented was limited.

The donors were healthy, HIV-negative adults with no recently reported acute infections or vaccinations. Every donor was a Caucasian adult residing in Nashville, Tennessee, USA. CD4+ T cells were enriched by magnetic negative selection; naive cells were then positively selected on CD45RA, and the negative fraction formed the memory subset. Blood was collected by leukapheresis, and PBMCs were isolated by Ficoll-Histopaque density gradient centrifugation and then cryopreserved in liquid nitrogen vapor phase. Analytical flow cytometry was used to check the purity and quantity of every magnetically sorted T cell population. Genomic DNA was isolated from every sorted fraction and measured by UV absorbance on a Nanodrop 2000c. Including cysteine and phenylalanine, the CDR3 has 18 amino acids. Only CDR3 DNA is held: 54 bases, read in frame from base 1. Trimming leaves V shorter by 6 bases and J shorter by 0 bases, with the junction holding 12 bases beyond the gene matches. CDR1 and CDR2 are drawn from the germline V gene: SGHTA, FQGNSA.

Comments on this clone: No antigen is known for it. Qualities for individual bases were not recorded, and no much larger clone is one base off.

Using the deep immunoSEQ assay, multiplex PCR amplified TCR CDR3 regions from genomic DNA. Extracted genomic DNA from each cell subset was distributed evenly across all wells of several immunoSEQ 96-well plates, and each plate was treated as a replicate. For sorted subsets, approximately 200 ng of genomic DNA, equivalent to around 31,000 T cell genomes, went into each replicate PCR. Purified libraries were quantified with a Qubit 3.0 fluorometer, sized on a Bioanalyzer 2100, and re-quantified with the KAPA Library Quantification kit. Each immunoSEQ 96-well plate was sequenced on its own single-read 150-cycle Illumina NextSeq 550 flow cell. The original pipeline was this. The immunoSEQ output contained only junctional sequences without quality scores, so filtering could not match that applied to full-length reads. Sequences were annotated with PyIR, a Python wrapper for IgBLAST v1.9, using IMGT germline references to assign V/J genes and CDR3. Any read was removed if the V/J assignment was weak (E-value above 1e-6), the CDR3 was missing, or the read contained stop codons, out-of-frame junctions, or ambiguous translated residues. V3J clonotypes were defined as sequences sharing the same inferred V gene, J gene, and CDR3 amino acid sequence. To compute the percentage overlap between repertoires, the number of shared unique clonotypes was divided by the size of the smaller repertoire. Richness of each repertoire was evaluated using RTK rarefaction, the Chao1 estimator, and Recon v2.1 estimates of unobserved clonotypes. Generation probabilities were computed with OLGA for all TCRbeta clonotypes obtained by the gDNA method from several donors. Entries here come from immuneACCESS through TCRdb and include only in-frame sequences with V and J called. Some clones fail to appear in such tables; in the studies checked, an unresolved V gene covers under half of the shortfall, and the cause of the remainder is unknown. V, J and clone size were drawn from that table, and D and trimming were deduced from the DNA. This sample holds 850,000 to 1,200,000 clones; 70% to 80% were observed only once. In total, the top ten clones hold nearly 1.5% of the sample.

The chain was built from TRBV7-2 and TRBJ1-4; 8 bases in between match TRBD1. The sequencing sample was made of memory CD4+ T cells sorted from blood. The cell subset or site label, as the study defines it: CD45RA-negative fraction. This clonotype was obtained from a man aged 18 to 30 in good health. The DNA sequence is given as TGTGCCAGCAGTTCTACCGGGACAGGAGTGTCAACTAATGAAAAACTGTTTTTT. Its protein reads: CASSSTGTGVSTNEKLFF. Reference TRBV7-2 and TRBJ1-4 proteins supply the regions before and after the CDR3; the full variable domain is: GAGVSQSPSNKVTEKGKDVELRCDPISGHTALYWYRQSLGQGLEFLIYFQGNSAPDKSGLPSDRFSAERTGGSVSTLTIQRTQQEDSAVYLCASSSTGTGVSTNEKLFFGSGTQLSVL.